The rows below give T cell receptor beta chains drawn from one sample of a study of CD8+CD57+ T cells in acquired aplastic anemia. TCRdb itself ran the reads through MiXCR, one entry per CDR3 protein. This table holds 150,000 or so distinct CDR3 sequences, 40% to 50% found once. Sequenced material: sorted CD4+, CD8+, or CD8+CD57+ T cells (not recorded which) from PBMCs. Every receptor here comes from a human donor with aplastic anemia. Each CDR3 is given with its conserved first and last residue. The D gene is left open where the match is weak. Rows give clone size only sometimes, using once, few, many, or a class for an expanded clone.

v_gene: TRBV19; j_gene: TRBJ1-2; d_gene: .; abundance: many; CDR3aa: CASTLKEGVRGYTF; CDR3nt: TGTGCCAGTACCCTCAAAGAGGGGGTACGGGGCTACACCTTC
v_gene: TRBV29-1; j_gene: TRBJ1-2; d_gene: TRBD1; abundance: many; CDR3aa: CSTGQGDYGYTF; CDR3nt: TGCAGCACGGGACAGGGCGACTATGGCTACACCTTC
v_gene: TRBV19; j_gene: TRBJ2-6; d_gene: .; abundance: many; CDR3aa: CASSIEPSGANVLTF; CDR3nt: TGTGCCAGTAGTATTGAGCCCTCTGGGGCCAACGTCCTGACTTTC
v_gene: TRBV4-2; j_gene: TRBJ2-3; d_gene: .; abundance: few; CDR3aa: CASSQEGLARVGGRTDTQYF; CDR3nt: TGTGCCAGCAGCCAAGAGGGCCTAGCCCGGGTCGGTGGACGCACAGATACGCAGTATTTT
v_gene: TRBV2; j_gene: TRBJ2-7; d_gene: .; abundance: many; CDR3aa: CASPGVGGYEQYF; CDR3nt: TGTGCCAGTCCCGGGGTAGGGGGGTACGAGCAGTACTTC
v_gene: TRBV5-1; j_gene: TRBJ2-5; d_gene: .; abundance: many; CDR3aa: CASSLDTGLWEETQYF; CDR3nt: TGCGCCAGCAGCTTGGATACTGGCTTATGGGAAGAGACCCAGTACTTC
v_gene: TRBV25-1; j_gene: TRBJ1-1; d_gene: .; abundance: .; CDR3aa: CASSVQGVTNTEAFF; CDR3nt: TGTGCCAGCAGTGTACAGGGTGTGACCAACACTGAAGCTTTCTTT
v_gene: TRBV19; j_gene: TRBJ1-6; d_gene: .; abundance: many; CDR3aa: CASSLRDTYNSPLHF; CDR3nt: TGTGCCAGTAGCTTACGGGACACTTATAATTCACCCCTCCACTTT
v_gene: TRBV7-3; j_gene: TRBJ2-7; d_gene: TRBD2; abundance: .; CDR3aa: CASSPGTSGGQLQYF; CDR3nt: TGTGCCAGCAGCCCAGGGACTAGCGGGGGGCAGCTTCAGTACTTC
v_gene: TRBV7-9; j_gene: TRBJ2-7; d_gene: TRBD2; abundance: .; CDR3aa: CASSNAGGALEQYF; CDR3nt: TGTGCCAGCAGCAACGCGGGGGGAGCTTTGGAGCAGTACTTC
v_gene: TRBV7-9; j_gene: TRBJ2-6; d_gene: .; abundance: .; CDR3aa: CASSFASPGANVLTF; CDR3nt: TGTGCCAGCAGCTTCGCAAGCCCTGGGGCCAACGTCCTGACTTTC
v_gene: TRBV6-5; j_gene: TRBJ1-1; d_gene: TRBD1; abundance: .; CDR3aa: CASSYRDRGWGNTEAFF; CDR3nt: TGTGCCAGCAGTTACCGGGACAGGGGCTGGGGGAACACTGAAGCTTTCTTT
v_gene: TRBV20-1; j_gene: TRBJ1-5; d_gene: TRBD1; abundance: .; CDR3aa: CSAAGQHSNQPQHF; CDR3nt: TGCAGTGCCGCGGGACAGCATAGCAATCAGCCCCAGCATTTT
v_gene: TRBV25-1; j_gene: TRBJ2-7; d_gene: .; abundance: .; CDR3aa: CASSETAHYEQYF; CDR3nt: TGTGCCAGCAGTGAAACTGCCCACTACGAGCAGTACTTC
v_gene: TRBV10-1; j_gene: TRBJ2-7; d_gene: .; abundance: .; CDR3aa: CASSESTLCQQPPAGRYEQYF; CDR3nt: TGCGCCAGCAGTGAGTCAACCCTCTGCCAGCAGCCCCCTGCGGGGCGCTACGAGCAGTACTTC
v_gene: TRBV7-9; j_gene: TRBJ2-5; d_gene: .; abundance: many; CDR3aa: CASSLVGGETQYF; CDR3nt: TGTGCCAGCAGCTTAGTAGGTGGAGAGACCCAGTACTTC
v_gene: TRBV15; j_gene: TRBJ2-1; d_gene: TRBD2; abundance: .; CDR3aa: CATSGPGLAISEQFF; CDR3nt: TGTGCCACCAGCGGTCCGGGACTAGCCATCAGTGAGCAGTTCTTC
v_gene: TRBV24-1; j_gene: TRBJ2-2; d_gene: .; abundance: many; CDR3aa: CATSDLPTRNTGELFF; CDR3nt: TGTGCCACCAGTGATTTGCCAACAAGAAACACCGGGGAGCTGTTTTTT
v_gene: TRBV24-1; j_gene: TRBJ2-1; d_gene: TRBD1; abundance: many; CDR3aa: CATSDWTGGSYNEQFF; CDR3nt: TGTGCCACCAGTGATTGGACAGGGGGCTCCTACAATGAGCAGTTCTTC
v_gene: TRBV2; j_gene: TRBJ1-1; d_gene: .; abundance: .; CDR3aa: CASSDGRRMNTEAFF; CDR3nt: TGTGCCAGCAGTGACGGTAGACGGATGAACACTGAAGCTTTCTTT
v_gene: TRBV2; j_gene: TRBJ2-2; d_gene: TRBD1; abundance: .; CDR3aa: CASRPGQGPGELFF; CDR3nt: TGTGCCAGCAGGCCGGGACAGGGACCCGGGGAGCTGTTTTTT
v_gene: TRBV14; j_gene: TRBJ1-1; d_gene: .; abundance: many; CDR3aa: CASSQLGGTDTEAFF; CDR3nt: TGTGCCAGCAGCCAACTAGGGGGTACGGACACTGAAGCTTTCTTT
v_gene: TRBV11-1; j_gene: TRBJ2-1; d_gene: TRBD1; abundance: once; CDR3aa: CASIRDRVGYNEQFF; CDR3nt: TGTGCCAGCATTAGGGACAGGGTGGGATACAATGAGCAGTTCTTC
v_gene: TRBV20-1; j_gene: TRBJ2-7; d_gene: TRBD2; abundance: few; CDR3aa: CSARDGGGASYEQYF; CDR3nt: TGCAGTGCTAGAGATGGCGGGGGGGCTTCCTACGAGCAGTACTTC
v_gene: TRBV10-3; j_gene: TRBJ2-5; d_gene: .; abundance: .; CDR3aa: CAISESGGVVTQYF; CDR3nt: TGTGCCATCAGTGAGTCCGGCGGAGTGGTGACCCAGTACTTC
v_gene: TRBV7-2; j_gene: TRBJ2-7; d_gene: TRBD1; abundance: once; CDR3aa: CASSRDRGEQYF; CDR3nt: TGTGCCAGCAGCCGCGACAGGGGCGAGCAGTACTTC
v_gene: TRBV7-3; j_gene: TRBJ2-1; d_gene: .; abundance: .; CDR3aa: CASSPGQPNEQFF; CDR3nt: TGTGCCAGCAGCCCAGGACAGCCCAATGAGCAGTTCTTC
v_gene: TRBV10-3; j_gene: TRBJ2-3; d_gene: .; abundance: few; CDR3aa: CAISESQGMAHF; CDR3nt: TGTGCCATCAGTGAGTCTCAGGGAATGGCGCATTTT
v_gene: TRBV6-1; j_gene: TRBJ2-3; d_gene: TRBD2; abundance: many; CDR3aa: CASSLTSDTDTQYF; CDR3nt: TGTGCCAGCAGTCTGACTAGCGACACAGATACGCAGTATTTT
v_gene: TRBV7-9; j_gene: TRBJ2-7; d_gene: .; abundance: many; CDR3aa: CASSTGEANEQYF; CDR3nt: TGTGCCAGCAGCACTGGGGAGGCTAATGAGCAGTACTTC
v_gene: TRBV5-6; j_gene: TRBJ2-7; d_gene: TRBD1; abundance: .; CDR3aa: CASSLVSGGKGEQYF; CDR3nt: TGTGCCAGCAGCTTGGTCTCAGGGGGAAAGGGGGAGCAGTACTTC
v_gene: TRBV4-2; j_gene: TRBJ2-3; d_gene: TRBD2; abundance: few; CDR3aa: CASSPRLAGDPPDTQYF; CDR3nt: TGTGCCAGCAGCCCCCGACTAGCGGGAGACCCCCCAGATACGCAGTATTTT
v_gene: TRBV20-1; j_gene: TRBJ2-7; d_gene: .; abundance: many; CDR3aa: CSALRQRHSYEQYF; CDR3nt: TGCAGTGCATTACGACAGCGTCACTCCTACGAGCAGTACTTC
v_gene: TRBV11-1; j_gene: TRBJ2-7; d_gene: .; abundance: .; CDR3aa: CASSLRQGGAYEQYF; CDR3nt: TGTGCCAGCAGCTTGAGACAGGGAGGCGCCTACGAGCAGTACTTC
v_gene: TRBV19; j_gene: TRBJ2-7; d_gene: TRBD2; abundance: few; CDR3aa: CASSETSGRGEQYF; CDR3nt: TGTGCCAGTAGCGAGACTAGCGGGAGGGGCGAGCAGTACTTC
v_gene: TRBV19; j_gene: TRBJ1-2; d_gene: .; abundance: .; CDR3aa: CASSMDTAFSGYTF; CDR3nt: TGTGCCAGTAGTATGGATACAGCTTTTAGCGGCTACACCTTC
v_gene: TRBV24-1; j_gene: TRBJ2-5; d_gene: TRBD1; abundance: .; CDR3aa: CATSDRQGAFQETQYF; CDR3nt: TGTGCCACCAGTGACAGACAGGGGGCGTTCCAAGAGACCCAGTACTTC
v_gene: TRBV5-1; j_gene: TRBJ1-1; d_gene: .; abundance: many; CDR3aa: CATRGGMNTEAFF; CDR3nt: TGCGCCACCAGGGGAGGCATGAACACTGAAGCTTTCTTT
v_gene: TRBV19; j_gene: TRBJ1-1; d_gene: .; abundance: once; CDR3aa: CASSTRQLNTGAFF; CDR3nt: TGTGCCAGTAGTACTAGGCAGCTGAACACTGGAGCTTTCTTT
v_gene: TRBV20-1; j_gene: TRBJ1-1; d_gene: .; abundance: .; CDR3aa: CSARVTATAEAFF; CDR3nt: TGCAGTGCTAGAGTTACCGCGACAGCTGAAGCTTTCTTT
v_gene: TRBV6-1; j_gene: TRBJ1-2; d_gene: .; abundance: .; CDR3aa: CASSEVYYGYTF; CDR3nt: TGTGCCAGCAGTGAAGTTTACTATGGCTACACCTTC
v_gene: TRBV20-1; j_gene: TRBJ1-1; d_gene: .; abundance: many; CDR3aa: CSAENGPEAFF; CDR3nt: TGCAGTGCTGAAAACGGCCCTGAAGCTTTCTTT
v_gene: TRBV19; j_gene: TRBJ2-2; d_gene: .; abundance: many; CDR3aa: CASSIETGPTGELFF; CDR3nt: TGTGCCAGTAGTATAGAAACAGGGCCGACCGGGGAGCTGTTTTTT
v_gene: TRBV11-2; j_gene: TRBJ2-3; d_gene: .; abundance: few; CDR3aa: CASSPTVRSTDTQYF; CDR3nt: TGTGCCAGCAGCCCCACGGTTAGGAGCACAGATACGCAGTATTTT
v_gene: TRBV20-1; j_gene: TRBJ2-1; d_gene: .; abundance: .; CDR3aa: CSARQAFNEQFF; CDR3nt: TGCAGTGCTAGACAGGCCTTCAATGAGCAGTTCTTC
v_gene: TRBV10-2; j_gene: TRBJ2-7; d_gene: TRBD2; abundance: few; CDR3aa: CASSEGGVDYEQYF; CDR3nt: TGCGCCAGCAGTGAGGGGGGGGTGGACTACGAGCAGTACTTC
v_gene: TRBV20-1; j_gene: TRBJ2-2; d_gene: .; abundance: once; CDR3aa: CSAGGELFF; CDR3nt: TGCAGTGCTGGCGGGGAGCTGTTTTTT
v_gene: TRBV25-1; j_gene: TRBJ1-4; d_gene: .; abundance: .; CDR3aa: CASSESSSNEKLFF; CDR3nt: TGTGCCAGCAGTGAATCGAGTTCTAATGAAAAACTGTTTTTT
v_gene: TRBV20-1; j_gene: TRBJ1-1; d_gene: TRBD1; abundance: many; CDR3aa: CSASWILGTGPTEAFF; CDR3nt: TGCAGTGCTAGCTGGATCTTAGGGACAGGGCCCACTGAAGCTTTCTTT
v_gene: TRBV5-6; j_gene: TRBJ2-7; d_gene: .; abundance: .; CDR3aa: CASSPPLTDEQYF; CDR3nt: TGTGCCAGCAGCCCACCATTAACCGACGAGCAGTACTTC